This entry features one T cell receptor (beta chain) sequence. The data derive from a study of blood T cell repertoires in COVID-19. The overall study: COVID-19 samples collected from the United States, Italy and Spain covered acute and convalescent phases.

In germline, CDR1 is SGHDT, CDR2 YYEEEE. Unmatched junction bases numbered 4, after V lost 0 bases and J lost 4 bases. The CDR3 is 15 amino acids. Original handling: Quantification of nucleated cells was approximated via reference gene primer amplification. Clones were read by immunoSEQ multiplex PCR, and TCRdb kept only the in-frame ones, dropping some. The D gene and trimming were derived from the DNA, and the V and J assignments and clone size from that table. The repertoire includes around 150,000 clones, about 74% of them detected once, and 8.1% sits in the top ten. This clonotype originated in a man aged 60 to 75 with acute or convalescent COVID-19. The source material was peripheral blood. The chain carries TRBV5-6 and TRBJ1-2, with 9 bases that match TRBD1. CDR3 nucleotide sequence: TGTGCCAGCAGCTTGGTGGGGGGACAGGGCTATGGCTACACCTTC. Encoded protein: CASSLVGGQGYGYTF.